This T cell receptor (beta chain) originates from a study of blood T cells in healthy people across ages. Regarding the study as a whole: More naive CD4+ cells and higher diversity marked long-lived donors relative to aged donors.

Through a sample-barcoded 5' primer and a J-beta primer mix, a second PCR was run for roughly 7 to 12 cycles. MiXCR, run by TCRdb on the 5' RACE reads, gives a single entry per CDR3 protein. The table has about 680,000 distinct CDR3 sequences, about 52% seen once. This CDR3 has 13 residues. Germline V gene data show CDR1 as DFQATT and CDR2 as SNEGSKA (reference sequence). V was clipped by 3 bases and J by 5 bases; unmatched bases: 6. As for this clonotype: Its cognate antigen is unknown.

Sequences were obtained from blood. The chain has TRBV20-1 and TRBJ2-5; 7 bases match TRBD1. The source of this sequence is a woman in her fifties or sixties in good health. The CDR3 loop reads CSARKTGWETQYF. CDR3 sequence (DNA): TGCAGTGCTAGGAAGACAGGGTGGGAGACCCAGTACTTC.